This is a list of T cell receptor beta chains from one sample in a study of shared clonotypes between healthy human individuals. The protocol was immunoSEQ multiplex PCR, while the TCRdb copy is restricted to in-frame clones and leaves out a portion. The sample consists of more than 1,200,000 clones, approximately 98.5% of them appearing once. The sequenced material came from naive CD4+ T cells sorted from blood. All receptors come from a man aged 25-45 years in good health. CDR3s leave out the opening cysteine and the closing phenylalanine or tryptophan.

CDR3 protein: ATSRERTRVNTEAF
V gene: TRBV15
J gene: TRBJ1-1

CDR3 protein: ASSQDFMIATDTQY
V gene: TRBV4-3
J gene: TRBJ2-3

CDR3 protein: ASSQGETQY
V gene: TRBV11-2
J gene: TRBJ2-5

CDR3 protein: ASSSGDRAYEQY
V gene: TRBV7-9
J gene: TRBJ2-7

CDR3 protein: ASSRLGEHNYGYT
V gene: TRBV4-1
J gene: TRBJ1-2

CDR3 protein: ASSSLASSTDTQY
V gene: TRBV18
J gene: TRBJ2-3

CDR3 protein: ASSWNPQVNGYT
V gene: TRBV28
J gene: TRBJ1-2

CDR3 protein: ASSYRENSNEQF
V gene: TRBV6-6
J gene: TRBJ2-1

CDR3 protein: ASSVVGTDTQY
V gene: TRBV9
J gene: TRBJ2-3

CDR3 protein: AWSVRGASYNEQF
V gene: TRBV30
J gene: TRBJ2-1

CDR3 protein: ASSRLRGPGELF
V gene: TRBV5-1
J gene: TRBJ2-2

CDR3 protein: ASSLAGGTAGNTIY
V gene: TRBV7-2
J gene: TRBJ1-3

CDR3 protein: ATSLRGKGGYEQY
V gene: TRBV15
J gene: TRBJ2-7

CDR3 protein: ASSHPGGQETQY
V gene: TRBV19
J gene: TRBJ2-5

CDR3 protein: ASSPGGYPKQY
V gene: TRBV14
J gene: TRBJ2-3

CDR3 protein: ASSMDIFGTGLQETQY
V gene: TRBV19
J gene: TRBJ2-5

CDR3 protein: ASSKMTGPYEQY
V gene: TRBV5-4
J gene: TRBJ2-7

CDR3 protein: ASSLIGGNTIY
V gene: TRBV7-9
J gene: TRBJ1-3

CDR3 protein: ASSLLPILIDNTQY
V gene: TRBV5-1
J gene: TRBJ2-3

CDR3 protein: ASSLVNRGTDTQY
V gene: TRBV7-2
J gene: TRBJ2-3

CDR3 protein: SVVLLGGNQPQH
V gene: TRBV29-1
J gene: TRBJ1-5

CDR3 protein: ASSQGKGSDTQY
V gene: TRBV7-6
J gene: TRBJ2-3

CDR3 protein: ASSAFSGLAGVGYNEQF
V gene: TRBV2
J gene: TRBJ2-1

CDR3 protein: ATSRDQLRSGGYT
V gene: TRBV15
J gene: TRBJ1-2

CDR3 protein: ASSVGGGKYEQY
V gene: TRBV6-1
J gene: TRBJ2-7

CDR3 protein: ASSLMTGKEKLF
V gene: TRBV5-1
J gene: TRBJ1-4

CDR3 protein: ATSSDYSNQPQH
V gene: TRBV15
J gene: TRBJ1-5

CDR3 protein: ASSYGDGEAF
V gene: TRBV6-9
J gene: TRBJ1-1

CDR3 protein: ATSRDLQVETQY
V gene: TRBV15
J gene: TRBJ2-5

CDR3 protein: ASSPYRGSRGNTGELF
V gene: TRBV14
J gene: TRBJ2-2

CDR3 protein: ASSMTSGNTGELF
V gene: TRBV6-5
J gene: TRBJ2-2

CDR3 protein: ASSRDGSSYNEQF
V gene: TRBV7-9
J gene: TRBJ2-1

CDR3 protein: ASSYGGGTDTQY
V gene: TRBV6-5
J gene: TRBJ2-3

CDR3 protein: ASSQGQTNTEAF
V gene: TRBV4-1
J gene: TRBJ1-1

CDR3 protein: SVEMTGTSNTEAF
V gene: TRBV29-1
J gene: TRBJ1-1

CDR3 protein: ASSFLRTSNTGELF
V gene: TRBV5-1
J gene: TRBJ2-2

CDR3 protein: ASSVGGHEQF
V gene: TRBV9
J gene: TRBJ2-1

CDR3 protein: ASTSGFFSTDTQY
V gene: TRBV28
J gene: TRBJ2-3

CDR3 protein: ASSDVGFGNTIY
V gene: TRBV25-1
J gene: TRBJ1-3

CDR3 protein: ASSSTARDGSFWVYGYT
V gene: TRBV2
J gene: TRBJ1-2